This entry lists 13 T cell receptor beta chains sequenced from one sample in a study of T cell responses to AZD1222 COVID-19 vaccine. TCRdb keeps only in-frame clones here, not all; method: immunoSEQ multiplex PCR. Of about 140,000 clones listed, 85% to 95% are singletons. Sample: peripheral blood, taken on day 0 of AZD1222 vaccination. The receptors stem from an adult in good health.

This clone was counted once. The CDR3, as DNA: TGTGCCAGCAGACCGACAGGGCTGAACACTGAAGCTTTCTTT. Translating gives CASRPTGLNTEAFF. This rearrangement joins TRBV27 to TRBJ1-1; 7 positions agree with TRBD1. Germline trimming cut 6 bases from V and 0 bases from J; bases unmatched to any gene: 4. The germline CDR1 and CDR2 sequences are MNHEY and SMNVEV (reference sequence). The CDR3 consists of 14 residues.

The chain has TRBV6-2 or TRBV6-3 and TRBJ2-7, with D possibly matching TRBD2 (7 bases). V shed 2 bases and J shed 3 bases, with 11 bases lying between them. Germline V gene sequence: CDR1 MNHEY, CDR2 SVGEGT. This CDR3 region has 14 residues. The CDR3 DNA reads TGTGCCAGCAGTTACGGGGGGGCCATCTACGAGCAGTACTTC. It yields the protein CASSYGGAIYEQYF.

The chain carries TRBV27 and TRBJ2-7; possible D gene TRBD2, 5 bases. CDR3 size: 12 residues. The germline V and J ends were trimmed by 5 bases and 6 bases, with 11 bases remaining between them. Per the germline V gene, CDR1 is MNHEY and CDR2 is SMNVEV (reference sequence). The CDR3 DNA follows: TGTGCCAGCAGTCTACTAGGTGCCGAGCAGTACTTC. Translated, it gives CASSLLGAEQYF.

The chain combines TRBV18 with TRBJ2-7; TRBD2 agrees at 11 bases. The CDR3 runs 18 residues. Germline V gene lookup returns CDR1 KGHSH and CDR2 LQKENI. J gave up 4 bases and V 6 bases, and 17 bases lay outside the gene matches. Written as DNA, the CDR3 is TGTGCCAGCTCGCTAATCCCAGCTAGCGGGAGGAGTGGGTACGAGCAGTACTTC. This translates into CASSLIPASGRSGYEQYF.

This clone was observed once. The V and J genes are TRBV7-6 and TRBJ2-7, with TRBD1 matching 12 bases. The V segment lost 5 bases and the J segment 5 bases; nucleotides outside the gene matches: 7. CDR3 length equals 15 residues. Germline loops: CDR1 SGHVS, CDR2 FNYEAQ. CDR3 protein: CASSGSGTGGDEQYF. In DNA form, the CDR3 reads TGTGCCAGCAGCGGATCCGGGACAGGGGGCGACGAGCAGTACTTC.

The rearrangement joins TRBV21-1 to TRBJ2-1. TRBV21-1 is noted as a pseudogene. The CDR3 has 19 amino acids. As DNA, the CDR3 is TGTGCCAGCAGCAAATTGGGAACAGCCGGCCAAAGCTCCTACAATGAGCAGTTCTTC. Encoded protein: CASSKLGTAGQSSYNEQFF.

This sequence joins TRBV7-3 and TRBJ2-7; TRBD1 matches at 8 bases. The V and J ends lost 6 bases and 3 bases, in that order; junction bases with no gene match: 13. Germline CDR1 reads SGHTA; CDR2 reads FQGTGA. The CDR3 has 16 amino acids. CDR3 DNA: TGTGCCAGCAGTCTCCAATCCGGGACAGGACGCTACGAGCAGTACTTC. Translated, it gives CASSLQSGTGRYEQYF.

The gene calls are TRBV19 and TRBJ2-7; 9 bases match TRBD2. Germline CDR1 reads LNHDA; CDR2 reads SQIVND (reference sequence). The CDR3 has 13 amino acids. With V trimmed by 10 bases and J by 5 bases, 9 bases remained unmatched. The CDR3 here is CATSRLAGNEQYF. The CDR3 DNA follows: TGTGCCACCTCCCGGCTAGCGGGAAACGAGCAGTACTTC.

In DNA form, the CDR3 reads TGTGCCAGCAGCCAAGACCGGTCCCCCTTGGGCGAAGCTTTCTTT. Translation: CASSQDRSPLGEAFF. The gene calls are TRBV3-1 (or the pseudogene TRBV3-2) and TRBJ1-1, with D unclear. There are 15 residues in the CDR3. V shed 0 bases and J shed 8 bases, with 16 bases lying between them. CDR1 LGHDT and CDR2 YNNKEL come from the germline V gene (reference sequence).

The CDR3 protein is CASSSHDRGETQYF. CDR3 DNA sequence: TGTGCCAGCAGCTCACATGACCGTGGAGAGACCCAGTACTTC. This chain links TRBV6-5 with TRBJ2-5; D ambiguous. Trimming shortened V by 6 bases and J by 4 bases, and 15 bases separated the two germline ends. The CDR3 is made up of 14 amino acids. Germline V CDR1 and CDR2: MNHEY, SVGAGI.

This clone turned up a few times. This chain links TRBV30 with TRBJ1-3, with D unresolved. V lost 0 bases, J lost 9 bases, and 9 bases lay in between. The CDR3 sequence is 12 residues long. Germline V gene lookup returns CDR1 GTSNPN and CDR2 SVGIG (reference sequence). In nucleotides, the CDR3 is TGTGCCTGGAGTGTACCGGGAGGCACCATATATTTT. Residues: CAWSVPGGTIYF.

This clone was recorded once. The genes are TRBV20-1 and TRBJ2-1; 10 nucleotides align to TRBD2. V shed 3 bases and J 5 bases; nucleotides not matched to a gene: 13. There are 17 residues in the CDR3. Germline V gives CDR1 DFQATT, CDR2 SNEGSKA (reference sequence). Here the CDR3 reads CSASSRTSGSNHNEQFF. As DNA, the CDR3 is TGCAGTGCTAGTAGTAGGACTAGCGGCTCTAACCACAATGAGCAGTTCTTC.

The table lists this clone with a few counts. V usage is TRBV7-9 and J usage is TRBJ1-4; the match to TRBD1 covers 7 bases. Germline V gene sequence: CDR1 SEHNR, CDR2 FQNEAQ (reference sequence). This CDR3 is 14 amino acids long. With 1 base clipped from V and 8 bases from J, the junction kept 4 bases outside the gene matches. CDR3 sequence reads: CASSLEGAREKLFF. In DNA, the CDR3 is TGTGCCAGCAGCTTAGAGGGGGCGAGGGAAAAACTGTTTTTT.